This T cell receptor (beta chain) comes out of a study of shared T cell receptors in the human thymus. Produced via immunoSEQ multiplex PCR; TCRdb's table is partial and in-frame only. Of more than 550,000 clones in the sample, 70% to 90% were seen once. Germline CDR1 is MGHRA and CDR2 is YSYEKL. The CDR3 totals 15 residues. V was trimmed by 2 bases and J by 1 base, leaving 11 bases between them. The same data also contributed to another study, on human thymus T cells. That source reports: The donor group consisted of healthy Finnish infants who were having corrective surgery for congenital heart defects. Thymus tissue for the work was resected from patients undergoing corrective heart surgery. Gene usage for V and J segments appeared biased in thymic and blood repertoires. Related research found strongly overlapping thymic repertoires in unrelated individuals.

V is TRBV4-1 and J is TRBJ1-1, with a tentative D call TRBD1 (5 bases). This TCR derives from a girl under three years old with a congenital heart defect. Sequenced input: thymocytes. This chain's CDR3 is CASSQLKDRNTEAFF. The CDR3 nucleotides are TGCGCCAGCAGCCAACTAAAAGACAGGAACACTGAAGCTTTCTTT.